This T cell receptor beta chain is drawn from a study of blood T cells in healthy people across ages. In the study overall: Capture via template switching afforded approximately one barcoded beta molecule per two T cells.

Sample-barcoded 5' priming and a J-beta primer mix drove a second PCR of about 6 to 12 cycles. Each CDR3 protein gets one entry after TCRdb re-called the 5' RACE reads with MiXCR. The profile shows 1.5 million to 2 million distinct CDR3 sequences, about 30% of them singletons. General observations from the study: Naive T cell percentage showed a strong correlation with TCR beta diversity.

Comment on this clonotype: What it recognizes is unknown.

The V end lost 2 bases, the J end lost 3 bases, and 10 bases lay between the germline ends. This CDR3 is 14 amino acids long. Looked up from germline, CDR1 is LGHDT and CDR2 is YNNKEL (reference sequence). The sequenced sample was blood. The source of this sequence is a woman aged 25 to 39 in good health. The chain links TRBV3-1 to TRBJ1-1; D remains unclear. The CDR3 DNA sequence: TGTGCCAGCAGCCAATCCGCCGGTGACACTGAAGCTTTCTTT. Translating it yields CASSQSAGDTEAFF.